This T cell receptor (beta chain) was recorded in a study of post-analysis software for immune sequencing data. As to this clonotype: The target antigen is unknown.

The study's findings and limits: Compared with controls, patients had more of about 5 TRBV segments, including TRBV5-6, TRBV5-1 and TRBV20-1.

V dropped 3 bases and J dropped 3 bases, with 5 bases sitting between them. This CDR3 region has 12 residues. Germline V gene lookup returns CDR1 MNHNS and CDR2 SASEGT. Unique molecular identifiers had been added to the TCR beta cDNA libraries. In TCRdb, the PCR reads were re-called with MiXCR into one record per CDR3 protein. The data hold approximately 250,000 distinct CDR3 sequences, with just over 35% observed a single time. The chain has TRBV6-1 and TRBJ1-2; unclear D gene. What was sequenced was blood. The clonotype originates from a girl aged 10-17 years with multiple sclerosis. The CDR3: CASSDTYYGYTF. CDR3 nucleotides: TGTGCCAGCAGTGATACGTACTATGGCTACACCTTC.